Detailed here is one T cell receptor beta chain. Antigen unknown. Naivety among CD8 cells was defined by CD45RO negativity and positive CCR7 selection, thereby excluding terminally differentiated effector memory CD45RA+ cells. Only Caucasian adults living in Nashville, Tennessee served as donors. From germline, CDR1 is MDHEN and CDR2 SYDVKM. Trimming removed 8 bases at V and 3 bases at J, with 8 bases between. The CDR3 length is 11 residues. TCRdb keeps only in-frame clones here, not all; method: immunoSEQ multiplex PCR. The sample holds around 650,000 clones, about 96% seen once. The data originate from a study of shared clonotypes between healthy human individuals. Overall study results and limits: Sequencing depth was predicted to influence how clonotypes are shared among donors.

Sequencing input: naive CD8+ T cells sorted from blood. This TCR was recovered from a woman in her thirties in good health. The V and J genes are TRBV28 and TRBJ2-7; the D is unclear. The CDR3: CASGQNYEQYF. For the CDR3, the DNA is TGTGCCAGCGGGCAGAACTACGAGCAGTACTTC.